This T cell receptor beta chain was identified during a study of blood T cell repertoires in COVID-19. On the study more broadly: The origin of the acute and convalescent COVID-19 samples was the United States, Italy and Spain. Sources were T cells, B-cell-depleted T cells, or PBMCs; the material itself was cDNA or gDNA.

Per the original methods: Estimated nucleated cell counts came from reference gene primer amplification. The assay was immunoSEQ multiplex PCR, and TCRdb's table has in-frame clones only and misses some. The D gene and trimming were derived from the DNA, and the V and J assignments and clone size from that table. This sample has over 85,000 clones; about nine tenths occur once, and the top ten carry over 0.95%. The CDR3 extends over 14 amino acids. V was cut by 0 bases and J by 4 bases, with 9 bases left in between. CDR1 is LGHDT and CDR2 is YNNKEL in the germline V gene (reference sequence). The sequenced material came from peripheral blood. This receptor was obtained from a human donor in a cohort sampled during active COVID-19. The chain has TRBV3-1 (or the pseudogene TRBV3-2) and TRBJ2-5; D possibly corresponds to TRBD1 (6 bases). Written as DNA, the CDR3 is TGTGCCAGCAGCCAAGAAACAGGGACAGAGACCCAGTACTTC. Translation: CASSQETGTETQYF.